The clone carrying this TCR beta chain was seen only a few times. J was trimmed by 4 bases and V by 3 bases; bases with no gene match: 1. The CDR3 is made up of 14 amino acids. From germline, CDR1 is MNHNS and CDR2 SASEGT. The assay was immunoSEQ multiplex PCR, and TCRdb's table has in-frame clones only and misses some. Of more than 70,000 clones in the sample, 75% to 90% are singletons; the top ten hold about 1.5%. The data derive from a study of T cells after somatic rescue of genetic block. This sequence originates from a woman under 30. The rearrangement uses TRBV6-1 and TRBJ2-2, with 8 positions matching TRBD2. Material for sequencing was peripheral blood mononuclear cells (PBMCs). The chain's CDR3 is CASSDGRATGELFF. In DNA, the CDR3 is TGTGCCAGCAGTGACGGGAGGGCCACCGGGGAGCTGTTTTTT.